Included here is one T cell receptor (beta chain) sequence, with context. Antigen specificity is unknown. Germline CDR1 is MNHNY and CDR2 is SVGAGI (reference sequence). CDR3 length: 15 amino acids. J gave up 4 bases and V 5 bases, and 11 bases lay outside the gene matches. Clones were read by immunoSEQ multiplex PCR, and TCRdb kept only the in-frame ones, dropping some. The sample records millions of clones, around nine tenths being singletons. The sample originates from a study of shared clonotypes between healthy human individuals. Looking at the study overall: Every donor yielded three CD4 naive, three CD4 memory, two CD8 naive and one CD8 memory plate. Study-level results: Naive CD4 clonotypes were shared across a handful of donors at about 5.3%.

The TCR was taken from a man between 18 and 35 years old in good health. J is TRBJ2-7 and V is TRBV6-6; TRBD2 aligns across 7 bases. The sequenced material came from naive CD4+ T cells sorted from blood. Subset specified: CD45RA+ positively selected. The CDR3 DNA sequence: TGTGCCAGCAGTCACGGGGGACTAAAAGTTTACGAGCAGTACTTC. Amino acid sequence: CASSHGGLKVYEQYF.